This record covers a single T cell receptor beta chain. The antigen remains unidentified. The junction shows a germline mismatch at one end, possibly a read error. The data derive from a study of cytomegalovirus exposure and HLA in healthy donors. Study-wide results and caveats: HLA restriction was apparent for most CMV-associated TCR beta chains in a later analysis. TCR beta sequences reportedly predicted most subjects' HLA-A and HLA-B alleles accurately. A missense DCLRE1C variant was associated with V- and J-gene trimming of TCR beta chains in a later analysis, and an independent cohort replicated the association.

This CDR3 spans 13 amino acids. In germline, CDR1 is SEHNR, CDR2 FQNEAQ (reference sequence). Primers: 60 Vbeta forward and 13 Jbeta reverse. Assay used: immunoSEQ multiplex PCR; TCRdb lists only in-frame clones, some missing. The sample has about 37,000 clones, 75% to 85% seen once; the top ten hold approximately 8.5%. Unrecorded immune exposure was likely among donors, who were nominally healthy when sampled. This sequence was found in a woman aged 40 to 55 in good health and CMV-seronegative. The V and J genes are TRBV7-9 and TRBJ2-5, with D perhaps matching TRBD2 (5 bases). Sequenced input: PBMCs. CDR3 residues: CSSSFGVGQTQYF. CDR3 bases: TGTTCCAGCAGCTTCGGGGTCGGTCAGACCCAGTACTTC.